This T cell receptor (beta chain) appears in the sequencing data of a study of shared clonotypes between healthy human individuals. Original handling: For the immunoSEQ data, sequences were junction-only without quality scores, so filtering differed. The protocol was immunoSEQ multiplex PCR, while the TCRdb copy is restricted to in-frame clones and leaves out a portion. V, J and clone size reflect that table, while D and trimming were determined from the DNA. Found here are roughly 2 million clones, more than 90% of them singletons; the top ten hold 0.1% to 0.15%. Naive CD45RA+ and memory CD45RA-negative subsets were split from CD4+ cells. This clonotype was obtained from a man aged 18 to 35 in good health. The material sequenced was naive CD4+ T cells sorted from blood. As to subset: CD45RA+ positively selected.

CDR3 residues: CASSWLVGGIYEQYF. The DNA for the CDR3 is TGTGCCAGCAGTTGGCTTGTGGGAGGTATCTACGAGCAGTACTTC. The chain joins TRBV11-2 to TRBJ2-7, with D possibly matching TRBD2 (6 bases). The germline CDR1 and CDR2 sequences are SGHAT and FQNNGV. The CDR3 runs to 15 residues. Trimming stripped 6 bases from V and 3 bases from J, with 18 bases between.